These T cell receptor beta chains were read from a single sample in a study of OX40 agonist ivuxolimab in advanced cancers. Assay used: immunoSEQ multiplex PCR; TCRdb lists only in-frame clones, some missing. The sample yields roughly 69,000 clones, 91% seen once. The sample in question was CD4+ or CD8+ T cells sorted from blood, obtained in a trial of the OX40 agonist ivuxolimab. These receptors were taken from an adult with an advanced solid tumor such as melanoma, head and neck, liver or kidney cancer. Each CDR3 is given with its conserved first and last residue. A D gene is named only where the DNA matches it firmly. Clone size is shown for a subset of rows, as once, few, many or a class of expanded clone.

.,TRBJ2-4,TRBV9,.,TGTGCCAGCACGTCCGGGGCCGTTGGCAAAAACATTCAGTACTTC,CASTSGAVGKNIQYF
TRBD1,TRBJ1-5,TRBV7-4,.,TGTGCCAGCAGCTTAGGCGGGACAGGGAATAATCAGCCCCAGCATTTT,CASSLGGTGNNQPQHF
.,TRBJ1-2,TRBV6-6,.,TGTGCCAGCCGGGACATCGCTAACTATGGCTACACCTTC,CASRDIANYGYTF
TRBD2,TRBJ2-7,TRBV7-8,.,TGTGCCAGCAGCTTAGTTACGGGAGGGAGCCACGAGCAGTACTTC,CASSLVTGGSHEQYF
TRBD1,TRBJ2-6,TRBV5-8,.,TGTGCCAGCAGCATTTCCCGGGACAGGTTGTCGGGTGGGGCCAACGTCCTGACTTTC,CASSISRDRLSGGANVLTF
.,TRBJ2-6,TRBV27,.,TGTGCCAGCAGTCCGCGGAGCTCTGGGGCCAACGTCCTGACTTTC,CASSPRSSGANVLTF
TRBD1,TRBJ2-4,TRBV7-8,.,TGTGCCAGCAGCTTACGACAGGGCGCGGCCAAAAACATTCAGTACTTC,CASSLRQGAAKNIQYF
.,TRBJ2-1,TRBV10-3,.,TGTGCCATCAGTCAACAGGGCCCGGGGGTGAGGAATGAGCAGTTCTTC,CAISQQGPGVRNEQFF
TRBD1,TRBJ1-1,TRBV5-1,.,TGCGCCAGCAGCTTGGACAGGGGGAACACTGAAGCTTTCTTT,CASSLDRGNTEAFF
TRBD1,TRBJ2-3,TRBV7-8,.,TGTGCCAGCAGCTTACCCCGGGACAGGGGGCGAGGTACGCAGTATTTT,CASSLPRDRGRGTQYF
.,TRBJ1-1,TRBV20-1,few,TGCAGTGCTAGACAGAACACTGAAGCTTTCTTT,CSARQNTEAFF
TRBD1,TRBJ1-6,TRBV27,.,TGTGCCAGCAGTTCCGAGGGACAGAGATCACCCCTCCACTTT,CASSSEGQRSPLHF
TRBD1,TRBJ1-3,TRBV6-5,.,TGTGCCAGCAGTACCGGGACAGTCTCTGGAAACACCATATATTTT,CASSTGTVSGNTIYF
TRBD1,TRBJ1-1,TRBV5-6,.,TGTGCCAGCAGCTTGGCCCAGGGGGCGCGGGCTGAAGCTTTCTTT,CASSLAQGARAEAFF
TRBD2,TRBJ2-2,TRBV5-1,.,TGCGCCAGCAGCTTCGTAGCGGGAGGGCATGTCGGGGAGCTGTTTTTT,CASSFVAGGHVGELFF
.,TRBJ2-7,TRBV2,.,TGTGCCAGCGAAGCAGGGGAGCAGTACTTC,CASEAGEQYF
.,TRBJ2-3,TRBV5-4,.,TGTGCCAGCAGCCTGGGGACGGGGACAGATACGCAGTATTTT,CASSLGTGTDTQYF
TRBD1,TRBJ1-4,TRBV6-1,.,TGTGCCAGCAGGCCGGGACAGAGTAATGAAGGGTTGTTTTTT,CASRPGQSNEGLFF
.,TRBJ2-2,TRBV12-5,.,TGTGCTAGTGGTTTGGGGTACACCGGGGAGCTGTTTTTT,CASGLGYTGELFF
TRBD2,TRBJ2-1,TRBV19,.,TGTGCCAGTACCACCTACATAGCGGGGGATGACAATGAGCAGTTCTTC,CASTTYIAGDDNEQFF
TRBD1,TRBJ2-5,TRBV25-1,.,TGTGCCAGCAGTGCGACCGGGACAGGGGTTCATACCCAGTACTTC,CASSATGTGVHTQYF
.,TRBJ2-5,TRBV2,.,TGTGCCAGCCGCCGGGGTACAGCGGAGGAGACCCAGTACTTC,CASRRGTAEETQYF
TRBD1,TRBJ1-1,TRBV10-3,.,TGTGCCATCAGCCGCGGACAGGGGGCGGAAAACACTGAAGCTTTCTTT,CAISRGQGAENTEAFF
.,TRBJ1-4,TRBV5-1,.,TGCGCCAGCAGGGGCGGCCAGGGTTATAATGAAAAACTGTTTTTT,CASRGGQGYNEKLFF
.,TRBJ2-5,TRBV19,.,TGTGCCAGTAGTATCATTCAGTCAGAAGAGACCCAGTACTTC,CASSIIQSEETQYF
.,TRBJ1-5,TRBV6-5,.,TGTGCCAGCAGTACAACGGACGGTTTCCCCCAGCATTTT,CASSTTDGFPQHF
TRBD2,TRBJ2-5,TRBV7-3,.,TGTGCCAGCAGCCCCATAGCGGGGCTATCCGAGGGGACCCAGTACTTC,CASSPIAGLSEGTQYF
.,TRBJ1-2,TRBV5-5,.,TGTGCCAGCAGCTTAGAATCGGCTAACTATGGCTACACCTTC,CASSLESANYGYTF
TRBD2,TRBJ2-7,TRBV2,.,TGTGCCAGCAGTAGCGGGGGGGCGAGAGAGCAGTACTTC,CASSSGGAREQYF
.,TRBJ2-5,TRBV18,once,TGTGCCAGCTCACCACGAACAGGACGAGAGACCCAGTACTTC,CASSPRTGRETQYF
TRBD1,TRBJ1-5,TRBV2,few,TGTGCCTGCCAGGGGGCTGGTCAGCCCCAGCATTTT,CACQGAGQPQHF
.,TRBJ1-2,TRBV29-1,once,TGCAGCGTTGAACGGCGGGGGGCAGGCTATGGCTACACCTTC,CSVERRGAGYGYTF
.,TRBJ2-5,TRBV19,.,TGTGCCATATCACAGGGTGTGGCAGAGACCCAGTACTTC,CAISQGVAETQYF
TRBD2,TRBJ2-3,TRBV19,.,TGTGCCAGTAGTATGTGGAGCGGGGGGGGCGCAGATACGCAGTATTTT,CASSMWSGGGADTQYF
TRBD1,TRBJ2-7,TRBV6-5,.,TGTGCCAGCAGTACACGGGACAGCTCCTACGAGCAGTACTTC,CASSTRDSSYEQYF